This entry concerns a single TCR beta chain. Its specificity is not known. This CDR3 spans 14 amino acids. The V end was cut by 1 base, the J end by 2 bases, with 9 bases between. Germline-derived CDR1 and CDR2 are LNHNV and YYDKDF (reference sequence). The record originates from a study of cytomegalovirus exposure and HLA in healthy donors. Study findings and constraints: The investigators catalogued 150 or so TCR beta chains as cytomegalovirus-associated. It emerged from a later analysis that several of the most significant clusters appeared to be linked to common viral pathogens. Later on, an analysis showed TCR association rates differing by HLA locus, with DRB1 the most and HLA-C the fewest. Some V segments, TRBV6-2 and TRBV6-3 among them, were indistinguishable and were therefore excluded.

The study ran its PCR with 60 Vbeta and 13 Jbeta primers. Assay used: immunoSEQ multiplex PCR; TCRdb lists only in-frame clones, some missing. The table lists over 130,000 clones, around 79% of them singletons, with 3.5% in the top ten. The chain carries TRBV15 and TRBJ2-7; D not resolved. The receptor was isolated from a human donor in good health. Sequences were obtained from PBMCs. The chain's CDR3 is CATSRGEAPYEQYF. In nucleotides, the CDR3 is TGTGCCACCAGCAGAGGAGAGGCACCCTACGAGCAGTACTTC.